One and the same sample provided the 6 T cell receptor beta chains below, sequenced in a study of T cell responses to AZD1222 COVID-19 vaccine (TCRdb year 2021). The library was prepared using the immunoSEQ multiplex PCR assay. The table comes from immuneACCESS by way of TCRdb, which keeps in-frame sequences with V and J called. Part of the clones is missing from these tables; in studies checked, under half for an unresolved V gene and the rest for unknown reasons. The sample has tens of thousands of clones on record, 80% to 95% of them singletons. The ten largest clones take up under 60% of the sample. Taken with the paper, the label for time point translates to: baseline before first vaccination. The input for sequencing was peripheral blood, taken on day 0 of AZD1222 vaccination. The receptor set was obtained from an adult in good health.

The chain couples TRBV7-2 to TRBJ2-6, with D maybe TRBD2 (6 bases). V was clipped by 4 bases and J by 2 bases, with 21 bases between them. Germline V gene data show CDR1 as SGHTA and CDR2 as FQGNSA. This CDR3 comprises 19 residues. The CDR3: CASSSHSGLQVAGANVLTF. CDR3 bases: TGTGCCAGCAGCTCACATTCGGGACTGCAGGTGGCTGGGGCCAACGTCCTGACTTTC.

The V call is TRBV19, the J call TRBJ1-1, with D uncertain. V gave up 1 base and J gave up 1 base, with 10 bases separating them. CDR1 and CDR2 from the germline V gene are LNHDA and SQIVND (reference sequence). CDR3 length: 15 amino acids. The CDR3 DNA follows: TGTGCCAGTAGTATAGGCGTATATAAGAACACTGAAGCTTTCTTT. It encodes CASSIGVYKNTEAFF.

This clone has a handful of counts. The chain is built from TRBV18 and TRBJ1-2; 7 nucleotides match TRBD1. J gave up 8 bases and V 3 bases, and 12 bases lay outside the gene matches. The CDR3 is made up of 15 amino acids. From germline, CDR1 is KGHSH and CDR2 LQKENI. The CDR3 region has the DNA TGTGCCAGCTCACCGAACACCGGGACAGTATTCGGCTACACCTTC. It is translated as CASSPNTGTVFGYTF.

The chain recombines TRBV12-3 or TRBV12-4 with TRBJ2-2; no clear D gene. The CDR3 extends over 12 amino acids. Deletions cut 8 bases from V and 4 bases from J, with 8 bases between. In nucleotides, the CDR3 is TGTGCCAGCGCCCGGGCCACCGGGGAGCTGTTTTTT. This translates into CASARATGELFF.

The chain links TRBV6-4 to TRBJ1-6; D possibly corresponds to TRBD1 (5 bases). Trimming took 0 bases from V and 7 from J, leaving 7 bases between them. The CDR3 consists of 14 residues. The V gene's germline CDR1 is MRHNA and CDR2 SNTAGT. CDR3 nucleotides: TGTGCCAGCAGTGACTCGGGGGGAAATTCACCCCTCCACTTT. Amino acids: CASSDSGGNSPLHF.

The J gene is TRBJ1-2, the V gene TRBV4-3; perhaps TRBD1 as D (6 bases). Trimming took off 0 bases at V and 7 bases at J, with 12 bases between the two ends. Germline CDR1 is LGHNA and CDR2 is YSLEER. The CDR3 has 14 residues. The CDR3, as DNA: TGCGCCAGCAGCCAAGAGACAGGTCTCCGTGGCTACACCTTC. Translated: CASSQETGLRGYTF.